The following is a TCR beta chain sequence with its context. Its specificity is not known. The sample belongs to a study of T cell responses to AZD1222 COVID-19 vaccine. Study-level points and caveats: White British donors predominated, females outnumbered males, and clonal diversity was possibly underestimated.

Trimming took off 4 bases at V and 8 bases at J, with 12 bases between the two ends. Germline CDR1 reads MNHEY; CDR2 reads SVGEGT. This CDR3 has 14 residues. Here immunoSEQ multiplex PCR was the method, and the copy in TCRdb shows in-frame clones only, minus some. The repertoire has around 140,000 clones, more than 85% of them found once; the top ten carry around 5%. The TCR originated in an adult in good health. The material was peripheral blood, obtained on day 0 of AZD1222 vaccination. V usage is TRBV6-2 or TRBV6-3 and J usage is TRBJ1-6, with a tentative D call TRBD1 (5 bases). The CDR3 coding sequence is TGTGCCAGCAGTTGGTCAACAGGCGATTCACCCCTCCACTTT. Its translation: CASSWSTGDSPLHF.